The next 21 T cell receptor beta chains were all read from a single sample in a study of lymphopenia after photon versus proton radiotherapy. TCRdb's table, derived via immunoSEQ multiplex PCR, lists solely in-frame clones and lacks some. This table holds around 20,000 clones, around nine tenths found once. Sequenced material: peripheral blood, taken from a patient treated with proton-based radiotherapy. The receptors stem from a man between 65 and 79 years old with pancreatic cancer.

This chain connects TRBV5-1 to TRBJ1-6; the D is unclear. Trimming cost V 0 bases and J 5 bases, with 12 bases left between them. The germline V gene encodes CDR1 SGHRS and CDR2 YFSETQ. The CDR3 consists of 16 residues. For the CDR3, the DNA is TGCGCCAGCAGCTTGGGGCTGGCGGCGGATAATTCACCCCTCCACTTT. Its translation is CASSLGLAADNSPLHF.

The chain is built from TRBV5-1 and TRBJ2-1; D uncertain. This CDR3 contains 14 residues. Germline assignment: CDR1 SGHRS and CDR2 YFSETQ. V lost 1 base, J lost 5 bases, and 10 bases lay in between. CDR3 sequence: CASSLSPVNNEQFF. The CDR3 DNA sequence: TGCGCCAGCAGCTTGTCTCCCGTTAACAATGAGCAGTTCTTC.

The genes are TRBV6-1 and TRBJ2-2; D remains unclear. Per germline, CDR1 MNHNS and CDR2 SASEGT. Trimming removed 4 bases from V and 1 base from J, with 7 bases in between. CDR3 length: 14 residues. CDR3 DNA: TGTGCCAGCAGTGCCTCCAGGAACACCGGGGAGCTGTTTTTT. Its protein is CASSASRNTGELFF.

The chain has TRBV30 and TRBJ1-4; D remains unclear. The germline gives CDR1 GTSNPN, CDR2 SVGIG (reference sequence). V lost 0 bases and J 7 bases, leaving 3 bases between the germline ends. This CDR3 has 11 amino acids. The CDR3 loop is CAWSVGEKLFF. The CDR3 nucleotides read TGTGCCTGGAGTGTGGGTGAAAAACTGTTTTTT.

The gene calls are TRBV19 and TRBJ1-2; D not resolved. The V end was cut by 5 bases, the J end by 0 bases, with 13 bases between. The CDR3 sequence is 15 residues long. Germline V lookup: CDR1 LNHDA, CDR2 SQIVND (reference sequence). CDR3 in amino acids: CASSPPPFSNYGYTF. DNA for the CDR3: TGTGCCAGTAGTCCCCCCCCATTTTCTAACTATGGCTACACCTTC.

The gene calls are TRBV19 and TRBJ1-1; 9 bases align to TRBD1. This CDR3 region has 14 residues. V was pared by 10 bases and J by 5 bases, with 11 bases of the junction left unmatched. Germline CDR1 and CDR2: LNHDA and SQIVND (reference sequence). DNA for the CDR3: TGTGCCACGGGACAGGGCAGGATATTTACTGAAGCTTTCTTT. Its protein product is CATGQGRIFTEAFF. Full variable domain (outside the CDR3, taken from reference TRBV19 and TRBJ1-1): DGGITQSPKYLFRKEGQNVTLSCEQNLNHDAMYWYRQDPGQGLRLIYYSQIVNDFQKGDIAEGYSVSREKKESFPLTVTSAQKNPTAFYLCATGQGRIFTEAFFGQGTRLTVV.

This chain connects TRBV5-1 to TRBJ2-5; D remains ambiguous. CDR3 length: 13 residues. CDR1 and CDR2 (germline): SGHRS, YFSETQ. Trimming left V 4 bases short and J 5 bases short, with 12 bases between. CDR3 residues: CASSRVYGETQYF. The CDR3 DNA is TGCGCCAGCAGCAGGGTTTATGGGGAGACCCAGTACTTC.

The table lists this clone with a count of one. The V gene is TRBV19, the J gene TRBJ2-1; no clear D. The germline V and J ends were trimmed by 3 bases and 2 bases, with 11 bases remaining between them. This CDR3 contains 15 residues. Germline V CDR1 and CDR2: LNHDA, SQIVND (reference sequence). Here the CDR3 reads CASSIVPSPYNEQFF. CDR3 nucleotide sequence: TGTGCCAGTAGTATTGTCCCTTCGCCCTACAATGAGCAGTTCTTC.

V gene TRBV2 combines with J gene TRBJ2-7; no definite D call. Trimming removed 6 bases at V and 1 base at J, with 13 bases between. The CDR3 sequence is 14 residues long. In germline, CDR1 is SNHLY, CDR2 FYNNEI. CDR3 DNA sequence: TGTGCCAGCAGAGATATTGATCTATCCTACGAGCAGTACTTC. It specifies CASRDIDLSYEQYF.

The chain uses TRBV9 and TRBJ1-2; 7 bases are a match to TRBD1. Germline-derived CDR1 and CDR2 are SGDLS and YYNGEE. The V and J ends lost 0 bases and 8 bases, in that order; junction bases with no gene match: 4. The CDR3 loop spans 13 amino acids. The CDR3 DNA follows: TGTGCCAGCAGCGTAGGTACAGGGGTAGGCTACACCTTC. As protein: CASSVGTGVGYTF. Looking up the rest from reference TRBV9 and TRBJ1-2 gives the full variable domain: DSGVTQTPKHLITATGQRVTLRCSPRSGDLSVYWYQQSLDQGLQFLIQYYNGEERAKGNILERFSAQQFPDLHSELNLSSLELGDSALYFCASSVGTGVGYTFGSGTRLTVV.

V gene TRBV7-9 combines with J gene TRBJ2-5; 8 nucleotides align to TRBD2. The CDR3 runs 16 residues. Germline V gene lookup returns CDR1 SEHNR and CDR2 FQNEAQ (reference sequence). V lost 5 bases and J lost 5; bases outside the gene matches: 13. DNA for the CDR3: TGTGCCAGCAGCGCTCCGGCCCTGACTAGCGTGGAGACCCAGTACTTC. Translation: CASSAPALTSVETQYF.

V and J are TRBV27 and TRBJ1-5; D might be TRBD1 (6 bases). The CDR3 contains 17 residues. Germline V gene lookup returns CDR1 MNHEY and CDR2 SMNVEV (reference sequence). V gave up 4 bases and J gave up 0 bases, with 16 bases separating them. The CDR3 loop is CASSSEGGPYSNQPQHF. The DNA for the CDR3 is TGTGCCAGCAGTTCCGAGGGGGGACCTTATAGCAATCAGCCCCAGCATTTT.

The CDR3 protein is CASSLFGTSGTGELFF. The CDR3 nucleotides are TGTGCCAGCAGCTTATTTGGGACTAGCGGCACCGGGGAGCTGTTTTTT. The chain combines TRBV7-8 with TRBJ2-2; TRBD2 matches at 11 bases. This CDR3 spans 16 amino acids. V was clipped by 2 bases and J by 4 bases; unmatched bases: 3. Germline V gene sequence: CDR1 SGHVS, CDR2 FQNEAQ.

This clone was seen only once. The rearrangement joins TRBV27 to TRBJ1-5, with TRBD1 matching over 7 bases. The germline CDR1 and CDR2 sequences are MNHEY and SMNVEV (reference sequence). CDR3 length: 14 amino acids. Trimming cost V 5 bases and J 3 bases; bases outside gene matches: 4. In nucleotides, the CDR3 is TGTGCCAGCAGTCGGGGACAGAACAATCAGCCCCAGCATTTT. As protein: CASSRGQNNQPQHF.

V and J are TRBV5-1 and TRBJ2-1; TRBD2 matches at 10 bases. The CDR3 is 17 residues long. Germline loops: CDR1 SGHRS, CDR2 YFSETQ. V dropped 1 base and J dropped 5; count of bases not matched to a gene: 9. The DNA for the CDR3 is TGCGCCAGCAGCTTGTCTACCCTAGCGGGAGTAAACAATGAGCAGTTCTTC. This codes for CASSLSTLAGVNNEQFF. Combining the CDR3 with reference TRBV5-1 and TRBJ2-1 gives the whole variable domain KAGVTQTPRYLIKTRGQQVTLSCSPISGHRSVSWYQQTPGQGLQFLFEYFSETQRNKGNFPGRFSGRQFSNSRSEMNVSTLELGDSALYLCASSLSTLAGVNNEQFFGPGTRLTVL.

The chain has TRBV5-1 and TRBJ1-3; D is perhaps TRBD1 (5 bases). The CDR3 length is 16 residues. V was pared by 5 bases and J by 0 bases, with 15 bases between. The germline CDR1 and CDR2 sequences are SGHRS and YFSETQ. In DNA, the CDR3 is TGCGCCAGCAGTCCTGGGACGCCTAGCTCTGGAAACACCATATATTTT. This translates into CASSPGTPSSGNTIYF. The variable domain in full, with the rest retrieved from reference TRBV5-1 and TRBJ1-3, is KAGVTQTPRYLIKTRGQQVTLSCSPISGHRSVSWYQQTPGQGLQFLFEYFSETQRNKGNFPGRFSGRQFSNSRSEMNVSTLELGDSALYLCASSPGTPSSGNTIYFGEGSWLTVV.

This sequence joins TRBV29-1 and TRBJ2-1; D is perhaps TRBD2 (6 bases). Between the trimmed V and J ends, which lost 6 bases and 12 bases, there was a span of 27 bases. The CDR3 sequence is 15 residues long. CDR1 is SQVTM and CDR2 is ANQGSEA in the germline V gene. The CDR3 bases are TGCAGCGTAGCCTCCCCCCGGGACTCGATCCGAGGGCAGTTCTTC. Its translation: CSVASPRDSIRGQFF.

This chain joins TRBV7-6 and TRBJ2-7; D gene ambiguous. The CDR3 totals 13 residues. CDR1 is SGHVS, CDR2 FNYEAQ, per germline. The V end was cut by 6 bases, the J end by 1 base, with 10 bases between. The CDR3 DNA is TGTGCCAGCAGTTCCGGTGGGTCCTACGAGCAGTACTTC. This encodes CASSSGGSYEQYF.

CDR3 DNA sequence: TGTGCCAGCAGTTCTGGCGGGCGTCGAGGTGGCAATCAGCCCCAGCATTTT. Amino acids: CASSSGGRRGGNQPQHF. V usage is TRBV27 and J usage is TRBJ1-5; D gene uncertain. The CDR3 loop spans 17 amino acids. The ends were cut back, 4 bases at V and 2 bases at J, with 18 bases in the middle. Germline CDR1 and CDR2: MNHEY and SMNVEV (reference sequence).

This clone was picked up one time. The V and J genes are TRBV19 and TRBJ1-1; D gene unclear. The CDR3 is made up of 11 amino acids. CDR1 is LNHDA and CDR2 is SQIVND in the germline V gene (reference sequence). Trimming left V 7 bases short and J 1 base short, with 4 bases between. DNA for the CDR3: TGTGCCAGTATAGGGAACACTGAAGCTTTCTTT. It yields the protein CASIGNTEAFF. Together with reference TRBV19 and TRBJ1-1, the CDR3 gives the full variable domain: DGGITQSPKYLFRKEGQNVTLSCEQNLNHDAMYWYRQDPGQGLRLIYYSQIVNDFQKGDIAEGYSVSREKKESFPLTVTSAQKNPTAFYLCASIGNTEAFFGQGTRLTVV.

V is TRBV19 and J is TRBJ2-1; D may be TRBD2 (6 bases). Deletions cut 1 base from V and 4 bases from J, with 20 bases between. From germline, CDR1 is LNHDA and CDR2 SQIVND (reference sequence). The CDR3 consists of 18 residues. The chain's CDR3 is CASSIARVSGPKYNEQFF. CDR3 bases: TGTGCCAGTAGTATAGCCAGGGTAAGCGGGCCAAAATACAATGAGCAGTTCTTC.